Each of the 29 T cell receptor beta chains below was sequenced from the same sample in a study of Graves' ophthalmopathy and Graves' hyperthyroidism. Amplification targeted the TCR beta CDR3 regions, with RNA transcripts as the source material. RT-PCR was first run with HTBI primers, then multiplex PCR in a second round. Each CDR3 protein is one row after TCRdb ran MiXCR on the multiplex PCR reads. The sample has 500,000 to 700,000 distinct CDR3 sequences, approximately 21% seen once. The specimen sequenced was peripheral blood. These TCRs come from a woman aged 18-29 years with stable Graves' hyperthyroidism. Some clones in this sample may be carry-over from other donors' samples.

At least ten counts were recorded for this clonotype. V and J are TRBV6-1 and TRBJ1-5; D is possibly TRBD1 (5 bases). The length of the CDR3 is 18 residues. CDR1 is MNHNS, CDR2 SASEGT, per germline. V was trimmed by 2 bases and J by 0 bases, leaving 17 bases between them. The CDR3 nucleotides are TGTGCCAGCAGTGAAAGGCCCAGGGATCTTGGTAGCAATCAGCCCCAGCATTTT. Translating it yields CASSERPRDLGSNQPQHF.

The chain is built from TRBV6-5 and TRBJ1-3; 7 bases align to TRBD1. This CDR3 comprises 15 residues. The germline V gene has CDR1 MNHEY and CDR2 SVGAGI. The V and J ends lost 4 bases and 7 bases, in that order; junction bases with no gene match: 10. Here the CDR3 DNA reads TGTGCCAGCAGTTTAAGTACAGGGGAAGGGAACACCATATATTTT. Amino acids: CASSLSTGEGNTIYF.

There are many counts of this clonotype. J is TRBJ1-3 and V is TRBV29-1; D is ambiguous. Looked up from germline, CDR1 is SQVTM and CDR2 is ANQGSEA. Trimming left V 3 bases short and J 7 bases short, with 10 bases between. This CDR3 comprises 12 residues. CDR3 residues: CSVDGLGNTIYF. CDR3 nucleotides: TGCAGCGTTGATGGATTAGGGAACACCATATATTTT.

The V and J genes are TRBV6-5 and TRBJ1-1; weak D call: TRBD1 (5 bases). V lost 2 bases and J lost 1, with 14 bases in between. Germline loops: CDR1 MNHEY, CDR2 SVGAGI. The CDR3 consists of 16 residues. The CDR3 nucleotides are TGTGCCAGCAGTTACCCTGACCGGAGGGGGAACACTGAAGCTTTCTTT. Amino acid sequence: CASSYPDRRGNTEAFF.

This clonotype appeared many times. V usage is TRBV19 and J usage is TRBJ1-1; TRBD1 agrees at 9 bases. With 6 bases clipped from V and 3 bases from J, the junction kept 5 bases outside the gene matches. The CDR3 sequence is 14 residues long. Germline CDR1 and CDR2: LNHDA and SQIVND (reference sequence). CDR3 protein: CASSHRGQDTEAFF. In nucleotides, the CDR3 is TGTGCCAGTAGCCACAGGGGGCAGGACACTGAAGCTTTCTTT.

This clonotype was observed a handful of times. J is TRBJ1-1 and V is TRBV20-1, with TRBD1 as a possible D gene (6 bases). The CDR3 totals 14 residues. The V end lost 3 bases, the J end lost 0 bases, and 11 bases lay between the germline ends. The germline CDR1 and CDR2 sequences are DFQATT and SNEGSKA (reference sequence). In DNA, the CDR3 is TGCAGTGCTAGTCTGGGACATCTGAACACTGAAGCTTTCTTT. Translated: CSASLGHLNTEAFF.

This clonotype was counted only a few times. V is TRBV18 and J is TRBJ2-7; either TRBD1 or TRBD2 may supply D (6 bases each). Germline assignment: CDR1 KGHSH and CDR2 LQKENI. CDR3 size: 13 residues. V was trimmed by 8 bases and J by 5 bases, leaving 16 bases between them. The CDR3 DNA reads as TGTGCCAGCCGGGGGCAGGGTGTCCACGAGCAGTACTTC. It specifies CASRGQGVHEQYF.

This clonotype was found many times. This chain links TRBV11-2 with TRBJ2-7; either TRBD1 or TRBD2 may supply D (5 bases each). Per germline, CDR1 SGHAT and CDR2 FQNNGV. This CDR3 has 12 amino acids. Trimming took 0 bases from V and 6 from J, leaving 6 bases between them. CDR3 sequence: CASSLEGTEQYF. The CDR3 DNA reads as TGTGCCAGCAGCTTAGAGGGGACCGAGCAGTACTTC.

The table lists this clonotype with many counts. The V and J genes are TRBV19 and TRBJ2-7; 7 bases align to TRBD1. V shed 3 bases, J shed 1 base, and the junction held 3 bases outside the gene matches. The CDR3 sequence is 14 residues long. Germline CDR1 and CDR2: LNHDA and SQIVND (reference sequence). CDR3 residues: CASSILGQSYEQYF. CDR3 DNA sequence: TGTGCCAGTAGTATCCTGGGACAGTCCTACGAGCAGTACTTC.

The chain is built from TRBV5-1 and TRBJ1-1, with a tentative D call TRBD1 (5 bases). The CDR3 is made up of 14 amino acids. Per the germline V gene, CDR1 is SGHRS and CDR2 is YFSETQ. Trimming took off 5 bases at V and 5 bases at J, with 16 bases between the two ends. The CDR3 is CASRTGGKGTEAFF. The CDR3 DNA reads TGCGCCAGCAGAACCGGGGGAAAAGGTACTGAAGCTTTCTTT.

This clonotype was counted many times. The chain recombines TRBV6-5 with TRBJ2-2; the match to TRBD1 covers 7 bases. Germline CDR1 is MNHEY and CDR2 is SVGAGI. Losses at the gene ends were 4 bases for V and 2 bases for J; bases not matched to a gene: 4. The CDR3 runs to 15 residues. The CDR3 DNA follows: TGTGCCAGCAGTTCTAGACAGGGAAACACCGGGGAGCTGTTTTTT. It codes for CASSSRQGNTGELFF.

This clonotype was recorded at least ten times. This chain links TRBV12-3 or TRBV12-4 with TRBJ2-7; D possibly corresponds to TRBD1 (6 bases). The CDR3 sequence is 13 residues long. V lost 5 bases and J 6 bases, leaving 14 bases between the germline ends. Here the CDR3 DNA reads TGTGCCAGCAGTGATGGGGGCGCGGGCGAGCAGTACTTC. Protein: CASSDGGAGEQYF.

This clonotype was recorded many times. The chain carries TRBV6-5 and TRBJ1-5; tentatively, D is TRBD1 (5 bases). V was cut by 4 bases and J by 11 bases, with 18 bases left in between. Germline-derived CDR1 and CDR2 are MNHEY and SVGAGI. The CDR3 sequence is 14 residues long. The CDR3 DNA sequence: TGTGCCAGCAGTTTCCGGTGGGGGGACGGCGCCCAGCATTTT. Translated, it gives CASSFRWGDGAQHF.

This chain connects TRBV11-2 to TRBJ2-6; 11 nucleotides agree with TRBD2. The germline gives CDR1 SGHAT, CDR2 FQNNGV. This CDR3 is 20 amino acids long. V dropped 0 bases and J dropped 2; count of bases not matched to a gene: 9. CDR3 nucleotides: TGTGCCAGCAGCTTAGATGGGGGAACTAGCGGGAGTGCTGGGGCCAACGTCCTGACTTTC. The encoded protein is CASSLDGGTSGSAGANVLTF.

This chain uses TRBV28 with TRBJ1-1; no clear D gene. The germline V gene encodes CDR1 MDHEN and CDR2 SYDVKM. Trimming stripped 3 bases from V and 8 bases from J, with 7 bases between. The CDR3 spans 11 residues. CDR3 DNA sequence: TGTGCCAGCAGTTTCCTGCAGGAAGCTTTCTTT. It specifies CASSFLQEAFF.

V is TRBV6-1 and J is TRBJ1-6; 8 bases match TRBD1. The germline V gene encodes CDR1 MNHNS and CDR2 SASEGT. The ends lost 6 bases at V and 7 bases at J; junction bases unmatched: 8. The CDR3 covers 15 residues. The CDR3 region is CASRLDRAVNSPLHF. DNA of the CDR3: TGTGCCAGCAGGTTGGACAGGGCGGTGAATTCACCCCTCCACTTT.

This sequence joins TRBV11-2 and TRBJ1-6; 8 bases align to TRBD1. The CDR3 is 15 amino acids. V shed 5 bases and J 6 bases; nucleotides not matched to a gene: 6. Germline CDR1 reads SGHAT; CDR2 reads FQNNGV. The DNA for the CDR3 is TGTGCCAGCAGCATTGCAGGGGGCGGTAATTCACCCCTCCACTTT. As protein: CASSIAGGGNSPLHF.

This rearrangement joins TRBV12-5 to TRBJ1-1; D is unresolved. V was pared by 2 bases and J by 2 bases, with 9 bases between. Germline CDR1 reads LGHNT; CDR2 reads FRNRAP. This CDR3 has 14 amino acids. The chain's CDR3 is CASGLSTGNTEAFF. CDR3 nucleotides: TGTGCTAGTGGTTTGTCAACCGGCAACACTGAAGCTTTCTTT.

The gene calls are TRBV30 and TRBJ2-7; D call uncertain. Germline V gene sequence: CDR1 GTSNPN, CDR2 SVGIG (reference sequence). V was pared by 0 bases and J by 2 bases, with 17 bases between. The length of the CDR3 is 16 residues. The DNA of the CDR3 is TGTGCCTGGAGTGTAAAGAGATTTTTAGGGCCCTACGAGCAGTACTTC. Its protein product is CAWSVKRFLGPYEQYF. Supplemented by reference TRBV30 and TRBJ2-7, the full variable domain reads SQTIHQWPATLVQPVGSPLSLECTVEGTSNPNLYWYRQAAGRGLQLLFYSVGIGQISSEVPQNLSASRPQDRQFILSSKKLLLSDSGFYLCAWSVKRFLGPYEQYFGPGTRLTVT.

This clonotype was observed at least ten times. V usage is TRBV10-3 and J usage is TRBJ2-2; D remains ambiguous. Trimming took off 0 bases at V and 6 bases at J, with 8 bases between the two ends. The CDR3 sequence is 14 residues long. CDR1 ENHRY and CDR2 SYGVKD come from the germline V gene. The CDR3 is CAISESSLSGELFF. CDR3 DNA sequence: TGTGCCATCAGTGAGTCGTCCCTCTCCGGGGAGCTGTTTTTT.

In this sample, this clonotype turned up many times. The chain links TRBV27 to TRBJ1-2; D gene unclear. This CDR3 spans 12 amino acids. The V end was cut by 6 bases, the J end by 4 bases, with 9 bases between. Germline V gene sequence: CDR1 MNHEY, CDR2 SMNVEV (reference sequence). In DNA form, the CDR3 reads TGTGCCAGCAGGTCAGACCCCTATGGCTACACCTTC. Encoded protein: CASRSDPYGYTF.

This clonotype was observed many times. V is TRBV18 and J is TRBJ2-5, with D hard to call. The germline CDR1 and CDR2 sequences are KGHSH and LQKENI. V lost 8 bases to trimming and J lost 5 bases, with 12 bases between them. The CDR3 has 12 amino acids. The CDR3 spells CASSPPGETQYF. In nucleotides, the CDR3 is TGTGCCAGCAGCCCCCCTGGGGAGACCCAGTACTTC. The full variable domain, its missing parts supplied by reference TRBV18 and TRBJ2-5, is NAGVMQNPRHLVRRRGQEARLRCSPMKGHSHVYWYRQLPEEGLKFMVYLQKENIIDESGMPKERFSAEFPKEGPSILRIQQVVRGDSAAYFCASSPPGETQYFGPGTRLLVL.

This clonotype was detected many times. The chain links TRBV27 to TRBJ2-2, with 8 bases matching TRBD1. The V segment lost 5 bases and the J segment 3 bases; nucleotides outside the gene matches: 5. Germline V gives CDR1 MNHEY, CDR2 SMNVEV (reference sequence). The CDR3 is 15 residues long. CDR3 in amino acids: CASSPRTGHTGELFF. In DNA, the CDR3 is TGTGCCAGCAGTCCCCGGACAGGGCACACCGGGGAGCTGTTTTTT.

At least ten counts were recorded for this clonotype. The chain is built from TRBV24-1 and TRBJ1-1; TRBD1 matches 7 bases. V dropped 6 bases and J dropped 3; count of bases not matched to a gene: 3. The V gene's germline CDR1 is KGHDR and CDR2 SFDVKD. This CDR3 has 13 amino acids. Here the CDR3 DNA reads TGTGCCACCAGTTTCGGGACAGACACTGAAGCTTTCTTT. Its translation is CATSFGTDTEAFF.

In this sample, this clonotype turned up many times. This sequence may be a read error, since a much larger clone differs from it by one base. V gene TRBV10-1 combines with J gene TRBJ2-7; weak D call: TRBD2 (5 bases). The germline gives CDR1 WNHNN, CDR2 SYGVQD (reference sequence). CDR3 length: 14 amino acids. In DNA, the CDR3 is TGCGCCAGCAGCCGGAGCGGACGCCCCTACAAGCAGTACTTC. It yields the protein CASSRSGRPYKQYF.

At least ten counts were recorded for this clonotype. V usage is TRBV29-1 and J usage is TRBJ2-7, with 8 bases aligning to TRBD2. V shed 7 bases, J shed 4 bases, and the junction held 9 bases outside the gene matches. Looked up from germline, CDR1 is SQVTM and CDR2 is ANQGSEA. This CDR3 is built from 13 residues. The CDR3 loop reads CSAGGGFGYEQYF. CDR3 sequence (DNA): TGCAGCGCTGGCGGGGGGTTTGGGTACGAGCAGTACTTC.

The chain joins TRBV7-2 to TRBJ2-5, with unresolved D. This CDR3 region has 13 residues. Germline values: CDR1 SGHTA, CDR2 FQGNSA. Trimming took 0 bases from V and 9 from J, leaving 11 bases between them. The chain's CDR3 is CASSLAPPRPQYF. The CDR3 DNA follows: TGTGCCAGCAGCTTAGCGCCCCCGAGGCCCCAGTACTTC.

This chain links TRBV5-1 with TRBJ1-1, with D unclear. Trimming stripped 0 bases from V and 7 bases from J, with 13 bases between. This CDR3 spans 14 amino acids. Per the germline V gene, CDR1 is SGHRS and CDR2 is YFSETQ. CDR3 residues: CASSLVEGSGEAFF. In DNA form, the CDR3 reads TGCGCCAGCAGCTTGGTCGAAGGGTCGGGTGAAGCTTTCTTT.

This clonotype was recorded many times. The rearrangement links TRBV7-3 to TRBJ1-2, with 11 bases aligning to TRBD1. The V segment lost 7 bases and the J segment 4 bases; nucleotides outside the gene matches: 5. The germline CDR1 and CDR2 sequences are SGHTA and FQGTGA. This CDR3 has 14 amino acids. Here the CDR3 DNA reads TGTGCCAGCACTGGACAGGGGGCCCGCTATGGCTACACCTTC. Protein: CASTGQGARYGYTF.